The clone carrying this T cell receptor beta chain has just a few counts. The source of the sample is a study of Graves' ophthalmopathy and Graves' hyperthyroidism. Amplification of the TCR beta CDR3 regions used RNA transcripts (as template). The first round was an RT-PCR with HTBI primers, and the second round was a multiplex PCR. MiXCR, run by TCRdb on the multiplex PCR reads, gives a single entry per CDR3 protein. The sample records 560,000 or so distinct CDR3 sequences, roughly 39% being singletons. V dropped 9 bases and J dropped 0 bases, with 14 bases sitting between them. The CDR3 runs 15 residues. Germline assignment: CDR1 MNHEY and CDR2 SMNVEV (reference sequence).

The sequence derives from an adult man with Graves' hyperthyroidism. The V gene is TRBV27, the J gene TRBJ1-4; D not certain. The sample consisted of peripheral blood or thyroid tissue (not recorded which). The CDR3 DNA reads TGTGCCAGTATGGGCCTAACAGCAACTAATGAAAAACTGTTTTTT. Amino acids: CASMGLTATNEKLFF.